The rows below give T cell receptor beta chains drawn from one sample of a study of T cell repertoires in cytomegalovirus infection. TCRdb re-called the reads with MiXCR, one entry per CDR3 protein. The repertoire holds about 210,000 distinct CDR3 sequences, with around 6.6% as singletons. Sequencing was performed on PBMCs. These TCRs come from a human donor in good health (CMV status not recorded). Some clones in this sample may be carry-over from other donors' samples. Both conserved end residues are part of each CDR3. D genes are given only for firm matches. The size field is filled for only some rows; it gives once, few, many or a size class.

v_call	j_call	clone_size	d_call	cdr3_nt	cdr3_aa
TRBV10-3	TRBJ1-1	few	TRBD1	TGTGCCATCAGGATTGCGGACAGGACCTTGAACACTGAAGCTTTCTTT	CAIRIADRTLNTEAFF
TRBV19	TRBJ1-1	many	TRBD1	TGTGCCAGTAAACAGGGGGCTAGGAACACTGAAGCTTTCTTT	CASKQGARNTEAFF
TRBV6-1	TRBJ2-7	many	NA	TGTGCCAGCAGTGAAGCCGTGGTGAGAAGGGAGTACTTC	CASSEAVVRREYF
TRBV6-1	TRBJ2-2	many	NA	TGTGCCAGCAGGCCCCAGACGAACACCGGGGAGCTGTTTTTT	CASRPQTNTGELFF
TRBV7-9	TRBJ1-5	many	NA	TGTGCCAGCAGCTTAGCGATGAGCCAGCCCCAGCATTTT	CASSLAMSQPQHF
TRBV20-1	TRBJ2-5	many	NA	TGCAGTGCTAGGGCCCGGGCACAGGCCATCCAAGAGACCCAGTACTTC	CSARARAQAIQETQYF
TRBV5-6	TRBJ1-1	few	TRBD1	TGTGCCAGCAGCTTCGAGAGTGGACAGGTTGAAGCTTTCTTT	CASSFESGQVEAFF
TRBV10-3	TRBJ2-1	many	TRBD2	TGTGCCATCAGTGAGCCAACTAGCGGGGGATACAATGAGCAGTTCTTC	CAISEPTSGGYNEQFF
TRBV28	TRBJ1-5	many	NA	TGTGCCAGCAGTCCCTCGGGACTGTGGCAGCCCCAGCATTTT	CASSPSGLWQPQHF
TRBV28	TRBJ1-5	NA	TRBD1	TGTGCCAGCAGTTTCTTACAGGGGCTAAATAGCAATCAGCCCCAGCATTTT	CASSFLQGLNSNQPQHF
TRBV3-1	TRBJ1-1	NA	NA	TGTGCCAGCAGCCATTTAGGGACGTCCCGCACTGAAGCTTTCTTT	CASSHLGTSRTEAFF
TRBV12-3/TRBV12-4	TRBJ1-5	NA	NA	TGTGCCAGCAGTTTCTTGAGGTTGCCCCAGCATTTT	CASSFLRLPQHF
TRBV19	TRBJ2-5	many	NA	TGTGCCAGTAGTATTCCCAGTGCCGGGGCCCAGTACTTC	CASSIPSAGAQYF
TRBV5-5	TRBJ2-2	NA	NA	TGTGCCAGCAGCGCGGAGTCGCCCCAGGGAACCGGGGAGCTGTTTTTT	CASSAESPQGTGELFF
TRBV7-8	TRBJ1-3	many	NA	TGTGCCAGCAGCCCTCGGGGGGCGGCTGGAAACACCATATATTTT	CASSPRGAAGNTIYF
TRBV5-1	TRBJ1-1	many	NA	TGCGCCAGCAGCTTGGGACCGACGAACACTGAAGCTTTCTTT	CASSLGPTNTEAFF
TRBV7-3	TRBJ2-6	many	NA	TGTGCCAGCAGCTTAAGGGGGGGGACAGTCAACTCTGGGGCCAACGTCCTGACTTTC	CASSLRGGTVNSGANVLTF
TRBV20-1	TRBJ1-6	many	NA	TGCAGTGCTAGAGATGTAGATTCACCCCTCCACTTT	CSARDVDSPLHF
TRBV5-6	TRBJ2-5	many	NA	TGTGCCAGCAGCTCTGCCGGGGGTAGGGTTGGTAAATGGGAGACCCAGTACTTC	CASSSAGGRVGKWETQYF
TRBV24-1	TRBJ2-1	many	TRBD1	TGTGCCACCAGTGATCCCTCGGGGACAGGGGGATACAATGAGCAGTTCTTC	CATSDPSGTGGYNEQFF
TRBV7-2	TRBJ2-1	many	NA	TGTGCCAGCAGCTCAGGTGGCGGAGCCGTCAATGAGCAGTTCTTC	CASSSGGGAVNEQFF
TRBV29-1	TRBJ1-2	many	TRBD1	TGCAGCGTTGAAGGGGACAGGGTGGCGTATGGCTACACCTTC	CSVEGDRVAYGYTF
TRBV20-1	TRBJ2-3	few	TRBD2	TGCAGTGCTAATCCCCGTCCCACTAGCGGGGACACAGATACGCAGTATTTT	CSANPRPTSGDTDTQYF
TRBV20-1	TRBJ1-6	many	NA	TGCAGTGCTAAGGCAGGGAGTTATTCACCCCTCCACTTT	CSAKAGSYSPLHF
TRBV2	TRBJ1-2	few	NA	TGTGCCAGCTATGGACAGACGGCCTATGGCTACACCTTC	CASYGQTAYGYTF
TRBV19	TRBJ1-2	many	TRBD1	TGTGCCAGTAGTATAGAGACGGCAGGGGGCAACTATGGCTACACCTTC	CASSIETAGGNYGYTF
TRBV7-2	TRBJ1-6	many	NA	TGTGCCAGCAGCTTAGGGTTGCGGGCAGCCGGAGGTTCACCCCTCCACTTT	CASSLGLRAAGGSPLHF
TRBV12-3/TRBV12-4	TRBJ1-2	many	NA	TGTGCCAGCTGCCCCCAACGGATAATTACCGTCTCTGGCTACACCTTC	CASCPQRIITVSGYTF
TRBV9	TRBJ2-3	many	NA	TGTGCCAGCAGCGTGGCCCGGACGGTCGATACGCAGTATTTT	CASSVARTVDTQYF
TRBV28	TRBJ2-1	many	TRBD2	TGTGCCAGCAGGCTAGCGGGGAGCTCCTACAATGAGCAGTTCTTC	CASRLAGSSYNEQFF
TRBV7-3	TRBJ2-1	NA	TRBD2	TGTGCCAGCAGCTTAGTAGCGGGGGCTCCCCCTTACAATGAGCAGTTCTTC	CASSLVAGAPPYNEQFF
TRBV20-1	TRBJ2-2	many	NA	TGCAGTGCTAGGTCCGGGGGCAACACCGGGGAGCTGTTTTTT	CSARSGGNTGELFF
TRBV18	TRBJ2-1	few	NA	TGTGCCAGCTCCTCCCGACTAGGGGAACGGAATGAGCAGTTCTTC	CASSSRLGERNEQFF
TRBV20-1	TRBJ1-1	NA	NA	TGCAGTGCTGGAGACAGATCGCAAGCTTTCTTT	CSAGDRSQAFF
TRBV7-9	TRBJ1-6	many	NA	TGTGCCAGCAGCGCAACAGGGTCGGGCAATTCACCCCTCCACTTT	CASSATGSGNSPLHF
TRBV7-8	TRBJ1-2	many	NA	TGTGCCAGCAGCTTATCTGAGACCAACTATGGCTACACCTTC	CASSLSETNYGYTF
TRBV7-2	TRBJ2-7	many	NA	TGTGCCAGCAGCTTAAAGTTAGGGAACTACGAGCAGTACTTC	CASSLKLGNYEQYF
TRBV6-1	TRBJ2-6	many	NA	TGTGCCAGCAGTGAGCAGAGCTCTGGGGCCAACGTCCTGACTTTC	CASSEQSSGANVLTF
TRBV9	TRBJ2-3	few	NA	TGTGCCAGCAGCGGCCCTCGGACGGAACTCACAGATACGCAGTATTTT	CASSGPRTELTDTQYF
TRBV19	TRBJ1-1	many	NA	TGTGCCAGTAGTATAGGTCAGATGAACACTGAAGCTTTCTTT	CASSIGQMNTEAFF
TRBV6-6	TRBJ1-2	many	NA	TGTGCCAGCAGTTACTCGACCCCCGGCGATGGCTACACCTTC	CASSYSTPGDGYTF
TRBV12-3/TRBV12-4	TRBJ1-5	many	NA	TGTGCCAGCAGTTTTGGCAGGGAGGGTCAGCCCCAGCATTTT	CASSFGREGQPQHF
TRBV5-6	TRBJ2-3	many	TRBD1	TGTGCCAGCAGCTTCTCAGGGGGTCAAGATACGCAGTATTTT	CASSFSGGQDTQYF
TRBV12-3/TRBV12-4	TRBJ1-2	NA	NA	TGTGCCAGCGGGGTGGGCCCTAACTATGGCTACACCTTC	CASGVGPNYGYTF
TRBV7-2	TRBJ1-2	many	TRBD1	TGTGCCAGCATACCGACAGGGCGTGGCTACACCTTC	CASIPTGRGYTF
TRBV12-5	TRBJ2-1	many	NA	TGTGCTAGTGCCCCCGGGGCGAGCGAGCAGTTCTTC	CASAPGASEQFF
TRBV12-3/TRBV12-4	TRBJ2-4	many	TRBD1	TGTGCCAGCAGTTTAGTGCAGGGGGTGTCGGACATTCAGTACTTC	CASSLVQGVSDIQYF
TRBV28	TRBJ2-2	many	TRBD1	TGTGCCAGCCTTCATAGCGGACAGGGAGGAGCCGGGGAGCTGTTTTTT	CASLHSGQGGAGELFF
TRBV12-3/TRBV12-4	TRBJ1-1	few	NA	TGTGCCAGCAGTCGTTCCTACAGGGCCGAAACTGAAGCTTTCTTT	CASSRSYRAETEAFF
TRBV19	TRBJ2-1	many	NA	TGTGCCAGTAGTATAAGGGCGGCGGGGAGCTCCTACAATGAGCAGTTCTTC	CASSIRAAGSSYNEQFF
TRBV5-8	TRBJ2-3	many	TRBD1	TGTGCCAGCAGCTTGGATCGGATTCAGGGGGCAGATACGCAGTATTTT	CASSLDRIQGADTQYF
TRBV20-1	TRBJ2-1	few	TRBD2	TGCAGTGCTAGTGGCGGGGGGTCCAATGAGCAGTTCTTC	CSASGGGSNEQFF
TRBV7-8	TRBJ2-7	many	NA	TGTGCCAGCAGTCGAGCAGGGGTGGGGATGAACGCCTACGAGCAGTACTTC	CASSRAGVGMNAYEQYF
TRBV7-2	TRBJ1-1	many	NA	TGTGCCAGCAGCTTAGTCGTGGACACTGAAGCTTTCTTT	CASSLVVDTEAFF